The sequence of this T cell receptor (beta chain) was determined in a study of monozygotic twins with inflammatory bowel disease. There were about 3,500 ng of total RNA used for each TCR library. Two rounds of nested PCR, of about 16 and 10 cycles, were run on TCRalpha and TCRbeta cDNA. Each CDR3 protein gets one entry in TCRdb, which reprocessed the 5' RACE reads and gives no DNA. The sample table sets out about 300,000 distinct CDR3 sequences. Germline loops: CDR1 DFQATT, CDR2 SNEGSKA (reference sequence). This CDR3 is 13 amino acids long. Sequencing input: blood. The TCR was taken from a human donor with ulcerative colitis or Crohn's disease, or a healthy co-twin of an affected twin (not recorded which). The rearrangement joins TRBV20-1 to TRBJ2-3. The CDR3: CSARAGTTDTQYF.